This T cell receptor (beta chain) was found in a study of shared clonotypes between healthy human individuals. CDR1 is SGHTA, CDR2 FQGNSA, per germline. The CDR3 extends over 13 amino acids. Trimming stripped 3 bases from V and 3 bases from J, with 8 bases between. Details on this clone: Its antigen is not known.

Study-level results: Some naive CD4 clonotypes, roughly 4.5%, turned up in common across four donors. Some clonotypes were shared by all four sorted-subset donors, while others were not shared. The non-shared ones had lower generation probabilities than the shared ones.

Each of the donors was a healthy adult who was HIV-negative and had not had a recent acute infection or vaccination. Several immunoSEQ plates received, in even portions, the genomic DNA of each subset. Clones were sequenced by immunoSEQ multiplex PCR, and TCRdb holds only the in-frame ones, with some missing. In the table there are more than 400,000 clones, 90% to 96% of which are singletons. The chain carries TRBV7-2 and TRBJ1-2; D is undetermined. The TCR comes from a woman in her twenties or thirties in good health. Sequencing used naive CD4+ T cells sorted from blood. The subset here: CD45RA+ positively selected. CDR3 amino acids: CASSFRPDYGYTF. The CDR3 DNA is TGTGCCAGCAGCTTTCGCCCCGACTATGGCTACACCTTC.